This TCR beta chain was identified in a study of blood T cell repertoires in COVID-19. Across the study: Samples representing acute and convalescent COVID-19 were sourced from the United States, Italy and Spain.

Those enrolled in Seattle joined during active infection and were followed longitudinally afterward. Libraries were prepared by immunoSEQ multiplex PCR; TCRdb keeps only in-frame clonotypes and omits some of them. The sample contains hundreds of thousands of clones, over 85% of which appear only once. The V and J ends lost 6 bases and 6 bases, in that order; junction bases with no gene match: 15. Germline V gene lookup returns CDR1 KGHSH and CDR2 LQKENI. This CDR3 is 17 amino acids long. The sample consisted of peripheral blood. The rearrangement links TRBV18 to TRBJ2-2; 8 bases map to TRBD1. The clonotype comes from a woman aged 30 to 39 with COVID-19, enrolled during active disease. Here the CDR3 DNA reads TGTGCCAGCTCCCGTCCGGTAGGACAGGGAGTGTCCGGGGAGCTGTTTTTT. The encoded protein is CASSRPVGQGVSGELFF.